This entry features one T cell receptor beta chain sequence. The data stem from a study of blood T cell repertoires in COVID-19. Per the original methods: Quantification of nucleated cells was approximated via reference gene primer amplification. The data were produced by immunoSEQ multiplex PCR, yet TCRdb's version contains in-frame clones alone and is incomplete. V and J calls and clone size are those listed in that table; D and trimming were worked out from the DNA. The profile covers hundreds of thousands of clones, with about nine tenths appearing a single time and around 7.2% taken by the ten largest. Trimming took 3 bases from V and 4 from J, leaving 12 bases between them. Germline V lookup: CDR1 SNHLY, CDR2 FYNNEI. The CDR3 runs 14 residues.

The receptor was derived from a man between 60 and 70 years old who had recovered from COVID-19. Sequenced sample: peripheral blood. This chain joins TRBV2 and TRBJ1-2, with D perhaps matching TRBD1 (5 bases). For the CDR3, the DNA is TGTGCCAGCAGTGACGGCAGGGCTAGCTATGGCTACACCTTC. It encodes CASSDGRASYGYTF.